A single sample gave rise to the 9 T cell receptor beta chains below, sequenced in a study of blood T cell repertoires in COVID-19. The repertoire was sequenced with immunoSEQ multiplex PCR; TCRdb's copy has only in-frame clones and lacks some. The profile shows some 170,000 clones, approximately 78% of them singletons. Sequenced sample: PBMCs or T cells enriched from blood (not recorded which). The receptor set was obtained from a woman between 45 and 60 years old who had recovered from COVID-19.

The chain uses TRBV3-1 (or the pseudogene TRBV3-2) and TRBJ1-2; 8 positions match TRBD1. Germline trimming cut 3 bases from V and 7 bases from J; bases unmatched to any gene: 7. This CDR3 region has 14 residues. Germline CDR1 is LGHDT and CDR2 is YNNKEL (reference sequence). The CDR3 DNA sequence: TGTGCCAGCAGCCACGTCAGGGGGCGAACTGGCTACACCTTC. This translates into CASSHVRGRTGYTF.

This clone occurred many times. The CDR3 DNA follows: TGTGCCAGCAGCTTATGGGGGGGCACCTACAATGAGCAGTTCTTC. Amino acids: CASSLWGGTYNEQFF. V and J are TRBV11-2 and TRBJ2-1, with D possibly TRBD2 on 7 matching bases. Trimming shortened V by 2 bases and J by 2 bases, and 10 bases separated the two germline ends. Germline CDR1 and CDR2: SGHAT and FQNNGV. The CDR3 sequence is 15 residues long.

V is TRBV7-6 and J is TRBJ2-1, with 7 bases matching TRBD2. Per germline, CDR1 SGHVS and CDR2 FNYEAQ. The CDR3 extends over 15 amino acids. V shed 7 bases and J 5 bases; nucleotides not matched to a gene: 11. The CDR3 nucleotides are TGTGCCAGCACAATAGGGGCTAGCGGAAACAATGAGCAGTTCTTC. Its protein is CASTIGASGNNEQFF.

J is TRBJ1-1 and V is TRBV11-2; D is ambiguous. V was trimmed by 5 bases and J by 11 bases, leaving 12 bases between them. In germline, CDR1 is SGHAT, CDR2 FQNNGV. CDR3 length equals 11 residues. In DNA form, the CDR3 reads TGTGCCAGCAGCAGTTATACGGGGGCTTTCTTT. This sequence encodes CASSSYTGAFF. The full variable domain, its missing parts supplied by reference TRBV11-2 and TRBJ1-1, is EAGVAQSPRYKIIEKRQSVAFWCNPISGHATLYWYQQILGQGPKLLIQFQNNGVVDDSQLPKDRFSAERLKGVDSTLKIQPAKLEDSAVYLCASSSYTGAFFGQGTRLTVV.

The sample holds a few counts of this clone. The V call is TRBV3-1 (or the pseudogene TRBV3-2), the J call TRBJ1-1, with D possibly TRBD1 on 5 matching bases. The V end was cut by 5 bases, the J end by 7 bases, with 17 bases between. CDR3 length: 14 amino acids. Germline V lookup: CDR1 LGHDT, CDR2 YNNKEL (reference sequence). In nucleotides, the CDR3 is TGTGCCAGCAGCGACCCCCGGGCAGGGTTTGAAGCTTTCTTT. Translation gives CASSDPRAGFEAFF.

The J gene is TRBJ2-6, the V gene TRBV5-1, with 9 bases fitting TRBD2. V shed 1 base and J 3 bases; nucleotides not matched to a gene: 5. In germline, CDR1 is SGHRS, CDR2 YFSETQ. This CDR3 has 17 residues. The CDR3 reads CASSLPGLAYGANVLTF. The CDR3 coding sequence is TGCGCCAGCAGCTTGCCGGGACTAGCATATGGGGCCAACGTCCTGACTTTC.

The J gene is TRBJ2-1, the V gene TRBV7-8; the match to TRBD2 covers 10 bases. The germline gives CDR1 SGHVS, CDR2 FQNEAQ. Trimming removed 1 base from V and 6 bases from J; junction bases left unmatched: 6. The CDR3 covers 16 residues. DNA for the CDR3: TGTGCCAGCAGCTTAGAGAGCGGGAGGGCCGGCAATGAGCAGTTCTTC. This gives the protein CASSLESGRAGNEQFF.

The CDR3 DNA reads TGCGCCAGCAGTCCGGGACAAGTTAACACTGAAGCTTTCTTT. Translating gives CASSPGQVNTEAFF. This rearrangement joins TRBV5-1 to TRBJ1-1; possibly TRBD1 for D (6 bases). The CDR3 extends over 14 amino acids. Between the trimmed V and J ends, which lost 5 bases and 2 bases, there was a span of 13 bases. CDR1 SGHRS and CDR2 YFSETQ come from the germline V gene.

Note on this clone: Sequence at one end of the junction differs from germline and may be a read error. The chain joins TRBV28 to TRBJ1-4, with D maybe TRBD1 (5 bases). The CDR3 is made up of 16 amino acids. Per the germline V gene, CDR1 is MDHEN and CDR2 is SYDVKM. The CDR3 nucleotides are TGTGCCAGCAGCCCCCCAACGGGGGGGGAAGCTGAAAGACTGTTTTTT. Translated, it gives CASSPPTGGEAERLFF.